The 8 T cell receptor beta chains reported below all come from one sample, sequenced in a study of blood T cells in healthy people across ages. Sample-barcoded 5' priming and a J-beta primer mix drove a second PCR of roughly 6 to 12 cycles. MiXCR, applied by TCRdb to the 5' RACE reads, yields one record per CDR3 protein. The profile shows roughly 1,300,000 distinct CDR3 sequences, around 55% of them singletons. Sequenced: blood. The receptors were sampled from a man aged 18 to 30 in good health.

The sample holds one count of this clonotype. The CDR3 sequence: CAWATRVEQYF. The CDR3 DNA reads as TGTGCCTGGGCGACGAGGGTCGAGCAGTACTTC. The rearrangement joins TRBV30 to TRBJ2-5; tentative D call: TRBD2 (5 bases). The J call may be wrong; the DNA end is better matched by TRBJ2-7. Germline-derived CDR1 and CDR2 are GTSNPN and SVGIG (reference sequence). The length of the CDR3 is 11 residues.

This clonotype occurred once. Here the CDR3 DNA reads TGTGCCAGCAGCCAACAGGGGACAGGGGGTGTCTATGGCTACACCTTC. This translates into CASSQQGTGGVYGYTF. The chain couples TRBV12-3 or TRBV12-4 to TRBJ1-2; 11 positions match TRBD1. J was trimmed by 4 bases and V by 6 bases; bases with no gene match: 10. The CDR3 has 16 residues.

The rearrangement joins TRBV20-1 to TRBJ2-5; 7 nucleotides align to TRBD1. The J call is in doubt because the DNA end fits TRBJ2-7 better. The germline gives CDR1 DFQATT, CDR2 SNEGSKA (reference sequence). The CDR3 extends over 13 amino acids. CDR3 protein: CSALTGNGNEQYF. The CDR3 coding sequence is TGCAGTGCTTTGACAGGGAATGGGAACGAGCAGTACTTC.

This chain connects TRBV5-1 to TRBJ2-4, with 13 positions matching TRBD2. The DNA matches TRBJ2-5 better at its end, which makes the J call doubtful. Looked up from germline, CDR1 is SGHRS and CDR2 is YFSETQ. The CDR3 covers 16 residues. The DNA of the CDR3 is TGCGCCAGCAGCTTGGAGGGACTAGCGGGAACGGAGACCCAGTACTTC. Translating gives CASSLEGLAGTETQYF.

This clonotype has only a few counts. The V call is TRBV9, the J call TRBJ2-7, with D perhaps assigned TRBD1 or TRBD2 (5 bases each). V dropped 0 bases and J dropped 2 bases, with 12 bases sitting between them. The V gene's germline CDR1 is SGDLS and CDR2 YYNGEE. The CDR3 consists of 15 residues. CDR3 DNA sequence: TGTGCCAGCAGCGTAGGGGGGTCTCTAACCTACGAGCAGTACTTC. It specifies CASSVGGSLTYEQYF.

The CDR3 sequence: CASSPTGVNTEAFF. CDR3 bases: TGTGCCAGCAGTCCGACAGGCGTGAACACTGAAGCTTTCTTT. The chain uses TRBV6-5 and TRBJ1-1, with D maybe TRBD1 (6 bases). Germline CDR1 is MNHEY and CDR2 is SVGAGI. V lost 5 bases and J 0 bases, leaving 10 bases between the germline ends. This CDR3 region has 14 residues.

The J gene is TRBJ2-3, the V gene TRBV10-3; 9 positions match TRBD2. The CDR3 totals 16 residues. V lost 6 bases and J lost 0; bases outside the gene matches: 7. From germline, CDR1 is ENHRY and CDR2 SYGVKD. The chain's CDR3 is CAIRQAGGGSTDTQYF. CDR3 nucleotide sequence: TGTGCCATCAGGCAAGCGGGGGGCGGTAGCACAGATACGCAGTATTTT.

The chain uses TRBV6-1 and TRBJ1-1, with a weak D call TRBD1 (5 bases). Germline V CDR1 and CDR2: MNHNS, SASEGT. The CDR3 consists of 15 residues. V lost 4 bases and J 1 base, leaving 13 bases between the germline ends. In DNA form, the CDR3 reads TGTGCCAGCAGTGTACCGGGACTGAGGAACACTGAAGCTTTCTTT. It encodes CASSVPGLRNTEAFF.